The 17 T cell receptor beta chains listed next were all sequenced from one sample in a study of blood T cells in healthy people across ages (dated by TCRdb to between 2015 and 2017). Libraries were constructed by 5' RACE. Data came from an Illumina HiSeq 2500. A second PCR of roughly 7 to 11 cycles was run with a J-beta primer mix and a sample-barcoded 5' primer. Through fastp at Q25 and MiXCR, TCRdb rebuilt clones from the public reads, retaining in-frame beta chains. Identical CDR3 proteins give one entry, which carries the most common genes and DNA. This sample lists hundreds of thousands of distinct CDR3 sequences; around 45% were detected once. About 32% of the sample is taken by the ten largest. What was sequenced was blood. The receptors shown here come from a woman between 55 and 75 years old in good health.

As regards this clonotype: One junction end disagrees with the germline gene, perhaps due to a read error. This sequence joins TRBV3-1 and TRBJ2-3; 7 nucleotides match TRBD1. Germline-derived CDR1 and CDR2 are LGHDT and YNNKEL (reference sequence). CDR3 length: 16 amino acids. CDR3 residues: CASNQGSGTGTDTQYF. CDR3 sequence (DNA): TGTGCCAGCAACCAAGGCAGTGGGACAGGCACAGATACGCAGTATTTT.

This chain connects TRBV11-1 to TRBJ2-3, with a tentative D call TRBD2 (5 bases). Germline CDR1 is SGHAT and CDR2 is FQDESV (reference sequence). With 7 bases removed from V and 14 bases from J, the gap between germline ends came to 22 bases. This CDR3 has 13 residues. The CDR3 DNA reads TGTGCCAGCACTTTAACGAGGACTCAGTTCCTGTATTTT. Translation gives CASTLTRTQFLYF.

This clonotype was picked up many times. The chain uses TRBV13 and TRBJ2-7; D remains unclear. V was trimmed by 3 bases and J by 2 bases, leaving 14 bases between them. The V gene's germline CDR1 is PRHDT and CDR2 FYEKMQ (reference sequence). This CDR3 comprises 15 residues. CDR3 coding DNA: TGTGCCAGCAGCTTTGGGGTAAGCCGTGCCTACGAGCAGTACTTC. Protein sequence: CASSFGVSRAYEQYF.

The CDR3 here is CASSQEVRVMNTEAFF. In DNA form, the CDR3 reads TGTGCCAGCAGCCAAGAGGTACGGGTCATGAACACTGAAGCTTTCTTT. The rearrangement joins TRBV3-1 to TRBJ1-1; no firm D call. Germline values: CDR1 LGHDT, CDR2 YNNKEL (reference sequence). V shed 0 bases and J shed 0 bases, with 11 bases lying between them. The CDR3 runs to 16 residues.

The chain employs TRBV20-1 and TRBJ2-7; TRBD2 might be the D (5 bases). V was clipped by 5 bases and J by 0 bases, with 11 bases between them. The CDR3 is made up of 13 amino acids. Germline V gives CDR1 DFQATT, CDR2 SNEGSKA (reference sequence). The CDR3 loop is CSALERSSYEQYF. CDR3 DNA: TGCAGTGCTCTGGAGCGGAGCTCCTACGAGCAGTACTTC.

The chain uses TRBV30 and TRBJ1-5, with D maybe TRBD1 (6 bases). The CDR3 runs to 12 residues. The germline CDR1 and CDR2 sequences are GTSNPN and SVGIG (reference sequence). V was cut by 7 bases and J by 0 bases, with 7 bases left in between. CDR3 DNA: TGTGCCTACAGGGCTAGCAATCAGCCCCAGCATTTT. Translation: CAYRASNQPQHF.

The chain couples TRBV2 to TRBJ1-5, with 8 bases aligning to TRBD1. This CDR3 region has 16 residues. The germline V gene encodes CDR1 SNHLY and CDR2 FYNNEI. V lost 7 bases, J lost 2 bases, and 10 bases stayed unmatched. The CDR3 region is CASILGTGARNQPQHF. In nucleotides, the CDR3 is TGTGCCAGCATCCTCGGGACAGGTGCCCGCAATCAGCCCCAGCATTTT.

The chain uses TRBV7-3 and TRBJ1-2, with 8 bases identical to TRBD1. Trimming removed 5 bases from V and 3 bases from J; junction bases left unmatched: 8. This CDR3 contains 15 residues. Looked up from germline, CDR1 is SGHTA and CDR2 is FQGTGA. The CDR3 nucleotides read TGTGCCAGCAGCCCACAGGGGGGCGCGGACTATGGCTACACCTTC. Translating it yields CASSPQGGADYGYTF.

V gene TRBV9 combines with J gene TRBJ2-3; TRBD2 matches 9 bases. This CDR3 contains 17 residues. Germline V gene lookup returns CDR1 SGDLS and CDR2 YYNGEE. V was clipped by 1 base and J by 3 bases; unmatched bases: 9. CDR3 sequence (DNA): TGTGCCAGCAGCGTATCTAGTAGCGGGAGTGGGACAGATACGCAGTATTTT. It encodes CASSVSSSGSGTDTQYF.

This sequence joins TRBV3-1 and TRBJ2-4; 9 bases agree with TRBD1. J was trimmed by 3 bases and V by 4 bases; bases with no gene match: 7. Germline V gene lookup returns CDR1 LGHDT and CDR2 YNNKEL (reference sequence). The CDR3 totals 16 residues. This CDR3 reads CASSRTGGKGKNIQYF. CDR3 in DNA: TGTGCCAGCAGCCGAACAGGGGGCAAAGGCAAAAACATTCAGTACTTC.

The chain joins TRBV6-5 to TRBJ2-3; 12 bases match TRBD2. Germline V gene sequence: CDR1 MNHEY, CDR2 SVGAGI. V shed 7 bases, J shed 8 bases, and the junction held 7 bases outside the gene matches. The CDR3 is made up of 14 amino acids. CDR3 DNA sequence: TGTGCCAGCAACCGACTAGCGGGAGTTGGTACGCAGTATTTT. Translating it yields CASNRLAGVGTQYF.

V usage is TRBV29-1 and J usage is TRBJ2-3; tentative D call: TRBD1 (5 bases). Deletions cut 2 bases from V and 0 bases from J, with 12 bases between. Germline V gives CDR1 SQVTM, CDR2 ANQGSEA. The CDR3 sequence is 15 residues long. DNA of the CDR3: TGCAGCGTTGAAATGCTGGGGCAAAGCACAGATACGCAGTATTTT. Translating gives CSVEMLGQSTDTQYF.

The chain employs TRBV28 and TRBJ2-1; TRBD2 agrees at 9 bases. The CDR3 is 14 residues long. With V trimmed by 6 bases and J by 9 bases, 9 bases remained unmatched. Per germline, CDR1 MDHEN and CDR2 SYDVKM. The CDR3 nucleotides read TGTGCCAGCAGCTCGGCGGGAGGGTACGGTGAGCAGTTCTTC. The encoded protein is CASSSAGGYGEQFF.

The V and J genes are TRBV9 and TRBJ2-7; D uncertain. The CDR3 sequence is 14 residues long. Between the trimmed V and J ends, which lost 2 bases and 0 bases, there was a span of 9 bases. Germline V CDR1 and CDR2: SGDLS, YYNGEE. The DNA for the CDR3 is TGTGCCAGCAGCGTTGCGGTTGACTCCTACGAGCAGTACTTC. It translates to CASSVAVDSYEQYF.

The rearrangement links TRBV18 to TRBJ2-7; TRBD1 matches at 10 bases. Germline V gene sequence: CDR1 KGHSH, CDR2 LQKENI. V lost 6 bases to trimming and J lost 2 bases; unmatched junction nucleotides: 7. There are 15 residues in the CDR3. CDR3 coding DNA: TGTGCCAGCTCGCGAACCGGGACAGGGGCCTACGAGCAGTACTTC. Translating it yields CASSRTGTGAYEQYF.

This chain joins TRBV4-2 and TRBJ2-7; D may be TRBD1 or TRBD2 (5 bases each). The V end was cut by 8 bases, the J end by 2 bases, with 16 bases between. Looked up from germline, CDR1 is LGHNA and CDR2 is YNFKEQ. The CDR3 runs 14 residues. The CDR3 reads CASAVGPLAYEQYF. The CDR3 coding sequence is TGTGCCAGCGCCGTGGGACCTCTTGCCTACGAGCAGTACTTC.

This clonotype was counted only a few times. The chain is built from TRBV7-2 and TRBJ2-3; D not resolved. The CDR3 has 12 residues. V lost 1 base to trimming and J lost 3 bases, with 2 bases between them. Germline CDR1 and CDR2: SGHTA and FQGNSA. CDR3 sequence reads: CASSLETDTQYF. In DNA, the CDR3 is TGTGCCAGCAGCTTAGAGACAGATACGCAGTATTTT.